One sample yielded the 20 T cell receptor beta chains listed below, sequenced in a study of OX40 agonist ivuxolimab in advanced cancers. Assay: immunoSEQ multiplex PCR; the TCRdb copy retains only in-frame clones and omits some. The table lists 30,000 to 45,000 clones, more than 60% of them singletons. Sequencing used CD4+ or CD8+ T cells sorted from blood, obtained in a trial of the OX40 agonist ivuxolimab. The source is an adult with an advanced solid tumor such as melanoma, head and neck, liver or kidney cancer.

J is TRBJ1-3 and V is TRBV7-9, with TRBD1 as a possible D gene (6 bases). V was clipped by 4 bases and J by 0 bases, with 13 bases between them. Germline CDR1 reads SEHNR; CDR2 reads FQNEAQ (reference sequence). The CDR3 consists of 16 residues. Here the CDR3 DNA reads TGTGCCAGCAGCTCCAGGGACACCATCTCTGGAAACACCATATATTTT. Protein sequence: CASSSRDTISGNTIYF.

This chain links TRBV7-9 with TRBJ2-7; D gene unclear. V was pared by 1 base and J by 4 bases, with 8 bases between. Looked up from germline, CDR1 is SEHNR and CDR2 is FQNEAQ (reference sequence). The CDR3 length is 13 residues. In nucleotides, the CDR3 is TGTGCCAGCAGCTTAGGGAGCAGATACGAGCAGTACTTC. Residues: CASSLGSRYEQYF.

There are a few counts of this clone. This chain connects TRBV28 to TRBJ1-5; TRBD1 aligns across 12 bases. Germline V gene sequence: CDR1 MDHEN, CDR2 SYDVKM. The CDR3 contains 16 residues. Trimming took 2 bases from V and 7 from J; bases not matched to a gene: 6. CDR3 sequence reads: CASSLGGTGGRQPQHF. As DNA, the CDR3 is TGTGCCAGCAGTTTAGGTGGGACAGGGGGCAGGCAGCCCCAGCATTTT.

This clone was recorded only once. The CDR3 bases are TGTGCCAGCAGGGGGAGGTGGGGAAACACCGGGGAGCTGTTTTTT. Amino acids: CASRGRWGNTGELFF. The chain joins TRBV6-1 to TRBJ2-2, with D possibly TRBD2 on 6 matching bases. Germline lookup yields CDR1 MNHNS and CDR2 SASEGT. Trimming took 6 bases from V and 2 from J, leaving 13 bases between them. There are 15 residues in the CDR3.

The chain employs TRBV2 and TRBJ1-5; a possible D gene is TRBD1 (6 bases). The CDR3 spans 15 residues. Germline CDR1 is SNHLY and CDR2 is FYNNEI. With 5 bases removed from V and 6 bases from J, the gap between germline ends came to 17 bases. CDR3 amino acids: CASSSKGGGGQPQHF. The CDR3 region has the DNA TGTGCCAGCAGTTCTAAGGGAGGAGGGGGTCAGCCCCAGCATTTT.

This chain connects TRBV29-1 to TRBJ1-1; possibly TRBD1 for D (6 bases). CDR1 SQVTM and CDR2 ANQGSEA come from the germline V gene. Trimming shortened V by 4 bases and J by 10 bases, and 19 bases separated the two germline ends. The CDR3 loop spans 13 amino acids. The CDR3 nucleotides read TGCAGCGTTGGGAGAGAGGAGGGGGTCAGAGCTTTCTTT. This translates into CSVGREEGVRAFF.

The chain uses TRBV5-1 and TRBJ2-3; TRBD2 matches 11 bases. The junction had 2 bases not matched to a gene; V was cut back by 5 bases and J by 0 bases. The CDR3 covers 15 residues. CDR1 and CDR2 (germline): SGHRS, YFSETQ. CDR3 nucleotides: TGCGCCAGCAGACGGACTAGCGGGAGCACAGATACGCAGTATTTT. It translates to CASRRTSGSTDTQYF.

The chain recombines TRBV9 with TRBJ2-3, with no clear D. Germline CDR1 is SGDLS and CDR2 is YYNGEE. The CDR3 is 18 amino acids. The V end was cut by 3 bases, the J end by 3 bases, with 23 bases between. CDR3 nucleotide sequence: TGTGCCAGCAGCGCACAAGTCAAACCCACCCCTGGGACAGATACGCAGTATTTT. Translation: CASSAQVKPTPGTDTQYF.

CDR3 nucleotide sequence: TGTGCCAGCAGTTACAGCCGGGGGGGCTATGGCTACACCTTC. This gives the protein CASSYSRGGYGYTF. V usage is TRBV6-5 and J usage is TRBJ1-2; maybe TRBD1 (5 bases). V lost 2 bases to trimming and J lost 4 bases, with 11 bases between them. CDR1 MNHEY and CDR2 SVGAGI come from the germline V gene. The CDR3 is made up of 14 amino acids.

This rearrangement joins TRBV6-5 to TRBJ1-2; 7 positions agree with TRBD1. Germline assignment: CDR1 MNHEY and CDR2 SVGAGI. V was pared by 6 bases and J by 3 bases, with 10 bases of the junction left unmatched. The CDR3 length is 15 residues. CDR3 nucleotides: TGTGCCAGCAGAGACAGGGATAGGGACTACTATGGCTACACCTTC. It is translated as CASRDRDRDYYGYTF.

The CDR3 here is CASSEDPYSNQPQHF. The CDR3 nucleotides are TGTGCCAGCAGTGAAGACCCTTATAGCAATCAGCCCCAGCATTTT. V and J are TRBV6-1 and TRBJ1-5, with D hard to call. Trimming left V 1 base short and J 0 bases short, with 7 bases between. The length of the CDR3 is 15 residues. Germline lookup yields CDR1 MNHNS and CDR2 SASEGT.

The genes are TRBV7-6 and TRBJ1-6; a possible D gene is TRBD1 (5 bases). The V and J ends lost 5 bases and 7 bases respectively, with 12 bases between them. Germline loops: CDR1 SGHVS, CDR2 FNYEAQ. The CDR3 covers 14 residues. CDR3: CASSGGATNSPLHF. In DNA form, the CDR3 reads TGTGCCAGCAGCGGAGGGGCCACCAATTCACCCCTCCACTTT.

The chain links TRBV5-6 to TRBJ2-3; D is perhaps TRBD2 (5 bases). V was pared by 3 bases and J by 5 bases, with 16 bases between. The CDR3 has 15 amino acids. Germline V gives CDR1 SGHDT, CDR2 YYEEEE. CDR3 DNA: TGTGCCAGCAGCTCTAGGAGGTTGTTCAGAGATACGCAGTATTTT. This codes for CASSSRRLFRDTQYF.

This clone has only a few counts. The chain uses TRBV5-1 and TRBJ2-3, with D possibly TRBD1 on 5 matching bases. V was pared by 5 bases and J by 2 bases, with 9 bases between. The germline gives CDR1 SGHRS, CDR2 YFSETQ. The length of the CDR3 is 13 residues. As DNA, the CDR3 is TGCGCCAGCAGGCGACAGTTCACAGATACGCAGTATTTT. It translates to CASRRQFTDTQYF.

J is TRBJ1-5 and V is TRBV6-5; D gene ambiguous. The length of the CDR3 is 13 residues. Trimming removed 4 bases from V and 6 bases from J, with 10 bases in between. Germline V gives CDR1 MNHEY, CDR2 SVGAGI. The DNA for the CDR3 is TGTGCCAGCAGTTCGGGTAATCGTCAGCCCCAGCATTTT. Translating it yields CASSSGNRQPQHF.

J is TRBJ2-3 and V is TRBV5-1; D might be TRBD2 (5 bases). Looked up from germline, CDR1 is SGHRS and CDR2 is YFSETQ. The V gene lost 0 bases and the J gene lost 3 bases, with 5 bases spanning the gap. CDR3 length equals 13 residues. The CDR3 coding sequence is TGCGCCAGCAGCTTGGGCGGGACAGATACGCAGTATTTT. It yields the protein CASSLGGTDTQYF.

V usage is TRBV6-1 and J usage is TRBJ1-2; no firm D call. V was trimmed by 1 base and J by 4 bases, leaving 13 bases between them. Germline V gene lookup returns CDR1 MNHNS and CDR2 SASEGT. The CDR3 sequence is 15 residues long. For the CDR3, the DNA is TGTGCCAGCAGTGAAGAGCGCGGTACAATCTATGGCTACACCTTC. It translates to CASSEERGTIYGYTF.

The chain couples TRBV5-1 to TRBJ1-2, with 8 positions matching TRBD1. V was pared by 3 bases and J by 4 bases, with 2 bases of the junction left unmatched. Germline lookup yields CDR1 SGHRS and CDR2 YFSETQ. There are 13 residues in the CDR3. The CDR3 here is CASSWDRSYGYTF. Here the CDR3 DNA reads TGCGCCAGCAGCTGGGACAGGAGCTATGGCTACACCTTC.

This clone was recorded a few times. The chain joins TRBV7-2 to TRBJ1-2; D gene unclear. The germline V and J ends were trimmed by 0 bases and 10 bases, with 9 bases remaining between them. CDR1 is SGHTA and CDR2 is FQGNSA in the germline V gene. The CDR3 is 12 amino acids. CDR3 loop: CASSLAFQDYTF. CDR3 nucleotide sequence: TGTGCCAGCAGCTTAGCGTTCCAGGACTACACCTTC.

The chain uses TRBV7-9 and TRBJ2-3; 8 bases are a match to TRBD1. V lost 6 bases, J lost 3 bases, and 11 bases stayed unmatched. Germline V CDR1 and CDR2: SEHNR, FQNEAQ (reference sequence). CDR3 size: 16 residues. In DNA, the CDR3 is TGTGCCAGCAGGATGAAACAGGGGGTTACAACAGATACGCAGTATTTT. Translation: CASRMKQGVTTDTQYF. The full variable domain, in which reference TRBV7-9 and TRBJ2-3 provide the parts outside the CDR3, is DTGVSQNPRHKITKRGQNVTFRCDPISEHNRLYWYRQTLGQGPEFLTYFQNEAQLEKSRLLSDRFSAERPKGSFSTLEIQRTEQGDSAMYLCASRMKQGVTTDTQYFGPGTRLTVL.